This T cell receptor beta chain was identified during a study of metastatic and nonmetastatic thyroid tumors. Across the whole study: Malignant thyroid and benign thyroid patients provided blood and tumor or nodule tissue whose repertoires were compared. The study's findings and limits: Relative to benign nodules, malignant thyroid tumors were reportedly characterized by significantly elevated TCR beta diversity in blood and tumor.

TCRdb re-clonotyped the PCR reads via MiXCR. The data show fewer than 20,000 clones, with about 34% seen just once and 8% to 10% held by the top ten. This clone was seen only a few times. What it binds is not known. No treatment had been given to any patient before thyroid surgery. In germline, CDR1 is MGHRA, CDR2 YSYEKL. The CDR3 contains 14 residues. The V end lost 2 bases, the J end lost 5 bases, and 10 bases lay between the germline ends. The V and J genes are TRBV4-1 and TRBJ2-1, with a tentative D call TRBD1 (5 bases). The sequenced sample consisted of tumor tissue. The clonotype comes from a male donor with papillary thyroid cancer or a benign thyroid nodule (not recorded which). Some clones in this sample may be carry-over from other donors' samples. The CDR3 spells CASSQMVRDNEQFF. CDR3 nucleotide sequence: TGCGCCAGCAGCCAAATGGTCAGGGACAATGAGCAGTTCTTC.